The 20 T cell receptor beta chains below come from one sample, sequenced in a study of T cells in localized non-small cell lung cancer. Some clones are missing from TCRdb's copy, which holds only in-frame ones; the method was immunoSEQ multiplex PCR. The top ten clones hold 10% to 15% of a sample with around 19,000 clones, about 90% of them seen once. The material was PBMCs, obtained before any cancer treatment. The receptors derive from a man between 35 and 75 years old with stage II squamous cell lung carcinoma.

The chain couples TRBV7-8 to TRBJ2-6, with 9 bases identical to TRBD1. CDR3 length: 17 amino acids. With V trimmed by 5 bases and J by 2 bases, 7 bases remained unmatched. From germline, CDR1 is SGHVS and CDR2 FQNEAQ. The CDR3: CASSDRTGVAGANVLTF. The CDR3 nucleotides are TGTGCCAGCAGCGACCGGACAGGGGTCGCTGGGGCCAACGTCCTGACTTTC.

The rearrangement uses TRBV6-1 and TRBJ1-1, with D possibly being TRBD1 (5 bases). CDR3 length equals 12 residues. V lost 6 bases, J lost 5 bases, and 10 bases lay in between. Germline CDR1 and CDR2: MNHNS and SASEGT. CDR3 loop: CASRPRATEAFF. Written as DNA, the CDR3 is TGTGCCAGCAGGCCCAGGGCGACTGAAGCTTTCTTT.

The chain has TRBV11-2 and TRBJ2-1; the match to TRBD2 covers 15 bases. CDR1 and CDR2 (germline): SGHAT, FQNNGV. Trimming cost V 6 bases and J 9 bases; bases outside gene matches: 3. The CDR3 consists of 14 residues. Written as DNA, the CDR3 is TGTGCCAGCAGGGGACTAGCGGGAGGCAGTGAGCAGTTCTTC. Translated: CASRGLAGGSEQFF. Filled out from reference TRBV11-2 and TRBJ2-1, the complete variable domain reads EAGVAQSPRYKIIEKRQSVAFWCNPISGHATLYWYQQILGQGPKLLIQFQNNGVVDDSQLPKDRFSAERLKGVDSTLKIQPAKLEDSAVYLCASRGLAGGSEQFFGPGTRLTVL.

The chain recombines TRBV30 with TRBJ2-3; D gene uncertain. The CDR3 spans 13 residues. Germline V lookup: CDR1 GTSNPN, CDR2 SVGIG (reference sequence). V shed 0 bases and J shed 1 base, with 5 bases lying between them. CDR3 loop: CAWSVQGTDTQYF. CDR3 DNA sequence: TGTGCCTGGAGTGTACAAGGCACAGATACGCAGTATTTT.

This clone occurred once. V usage is TRBV19 and J usage is TRBJ1-1; TRBD1 might be the D (6 bases). V lost 3 bases, J lost 0 bases, and 11 bases lay in between. CDR1 and CDR2 (germline): LNHDA, SQIVND (reference sequence). The CDR3 totals 15 residues. CDR3: CASSIPGAMNTEAFF. As DNA, the CDR3 is TGTGCCAGTAGTATCCCAGGGGCTATGAACACTGAAGCTTTCTTT.

The chain joins TRBV19 to TRBJ1-4; D gene ambiguous. V lost 3 bases and J lost 0, with 11 bases in between. This CDR3 contains 16 residues. CDR1 and CDR2 (germline): LNHDA, SQIVND (reference sequence). The CDR3: CASSIRRLATNEKLFF. The CDR3 DNA follows: TGTGCCAGTAGTATCCGGCGACTTGCAACTAATGAAAAACTGTTTTTT.

The chain combines TRBV5-4 with TRBJ2-1, with D perhaps matching TRBD2 (6 bases). The V gene's germline CDR1 is SGHNT and CDR2 YYREEE (reference sequence). CDR3 length: 14 residues. V lost 4 bases, J lost 8 bases, and 16 bases lay in between. In nucleotides, the CDR3 is TGTGCCAGCAGCCTCGAACTAGCTGCCCATGAGCAGTTCTTC. Protein product: CASSLELAAHEQFF.

J is TRBJ1-1 and V is TRBV11-2; a weak D match, TRBD1 (6 bases). V lost 1 base and J 7 bases, leaving 13 bases between the germline ends. CDR1 is SGHAT and CDR2 is FQNNGV in the germline V gene. This CDR3 is built from 14 residues. This CDR3 reads CASSLVPRQVEAFF. The CDR3 bases are TGTGCCAGCAGCTTAGTTCCCCGACAGGTTGAAGCTTTCTTT.

The gene calls are TRBV4-1 and TRBJ2-6, with D tentatively TRBD2 (5 bases). The CDR3 extends over 18 amino acids. Germline loops: CDR1 MGHRA, CDR2 YSYEKL. V gave up 3 bases and J gave up 9 bases, with 24 bases separating them. CDR3 region: CASSQGSLGPPLGNVLTF. The CDR3 bases are TGCGCCAGCAGCCAGGGGAGCCTCGGACCTCCCTTAGGCAACGTCCTGACTTTC.

The chain couples TRBV5-4 to TRBJ1-4; D gene uncertain. The germline V and J ends were trimmed by 4 bases and 8 bases, with 12 bases remaining between them. Looked up from germline, CDR1 is SGHNT and CDR2 is YYREEE (reference sequence). The CDR3 runs 13 residues. This CDR3 reads CASSTPDGEKLFF. The CDR3 DNA sequence: TGTGCCAGCAGCACACCGGACGGAGAAAAACTGTTTTTT.

V and J are TRBV15 and TRBJ2-7; a possible D gene is TRBD2 (6 bases). Germline CDR1 reads LNHNV; CDR2 reads YYDKDF (reference sequence). The CDR3 is 14 amino acids. The V and J ends lost 1 base and 1 base respectively, with 8 bases between them. The CDR3 sequence: CATSRGGVSYEQYF. CDR3 bases: TGTGCCACCAGCAGAGGCGGGGTTTCCTACGAGCAGTACTTC.

The rearrangement uses TRBV7-9 and TRBJ1-2; weak D call: TRBD1 (5 bases). This CDR3 spans 12 amino acids. Deletions cut 4 bases from V and 7 bases from J, with 10 bases between. Germline V gene data show CDR1 as SEHNR and CDR2 as FQNEAQ (reference sequence). This chain's CDR3 is CASSSGGFGYTF. The CDR3 bases are TGTGCCAGCAGCTCTGGGGGGTTTGGCTACACCTTC.

The chain carries TRBV6-5 and TRBJ1-6; weak D call: TRBD1 (6 bases). Germline CDR1 and CDR2: MNHEY and SVGAGI. V lost 6 bases, J lost 0 bases, and 9 bases lay in between. The CDR3 is made up of 15 amino acids. The CDR3 is CASRDSNSYNSPLHF. DNA for the CDR3: TGTGCCAGCAGGGACAGTAACTCCTATAATTCACCCCTCCACTTT.

The chain uses TRBV4-3 and TRBJ2-7, with 7 bases aligning to TRBD2. Trimming took 2 bases from V and 0 from J; bases not matched to a gene: 1. CDR3 length equals 14 residues. Germline V gene sequence: CDR1 LGHNA, CDR2 YSLEER. The chain's CDR3 is CASSQLADSYEQYF. DNA for the CDR3: TGCGCCAGCAGCCAACTAGCGGACTCCTACGAGCAGTACTTC.

The chain carries TRBV30 and TRBJ1-1; no firm D call. V lost 0 bases, J lost 3 bases, and 8 bases lay in between. The CDR3 loop spans 13 amino acids. Germline V CDR1 and CDR2: GTSNPN, SVGIG (reference sequence). The CDR3 loop reads CAWSVSRDTEAFF. The CDR3 DNA reads TGTGCCTGGAGTGTGTCTCGGGACACTGAAGCTTTCTTT.

In DNA form, the CDR3 reads TGTGCCAGTAGTCCCAGGACAGGGAGGGGCAACACTGAAGCTTTCTTT. Encoded protein: CASSPRTGRGNTEAFF. V and J are TRBV19 and TRBJ1-1; 8 nucleotides line up with TRBD1. Germline CDR1 LNHDA, CDR2 SQIVND (reference sequence). Germline trimming cut 5 bases from V and 2 bases from J; bases unmatched to any gene: 10. CDR3 size: 16 residues.

This clone came up once. J is TRBJ1-5 and V is TRBV18, with 8 bases aligning to TRBD1. CDR3 length equals 18 residues. Germline values: CDR1 KGHSH, CDR2 LQKENI. V trimming: 3 bases; J trimming: 7 bases; junction bases outside the gene matches: 17. The CDR3 loop is CASSPGQGGRSVSQPQHF. Written as DNA, the CDR3 is TGTGCCAGCTCACCTGGACAGGGAGGGCGATCGGTTTCCCAGCCCCAGCATTTT.

The chain is built from TRBV6-6 and TRBJ1-6; D remains unclear. Trimming stripped 5 bases from V and 10 bases from J, with 12 bases between. Germline V gene data show CDR1 as MNHNY and CDR2 as SVGAGI (reference sequence). CDR3 length: 13 residues. For the CDR3, the DNA is TGTGCCAGCAGTCCGGAATCACGGTCACCCCTCCACTTT. Translating gives CASSPESRSPLHF.

The chain recombines TRBV5-8 with TRBJ2-7; D gene ambiguous. The V and J ends lost 3 bases and 1 base respectively, with 11 bases between them. This CDR3 is built from 14 residues. CDR1 and CDR2 from the germline V gene are SGHTS and YDEGEE. This CDR3 reads CASSWESPSYEQYF. DNA of the CDR3: TGTGCCAGCAGCTGGGAATCTCCTTCCTACGAGCAGTACTTC.

This chain uses TRBV25-1 with TRBJ2-1, with TRBD2 matching 9 bases. The germline V gene has CDR1 MGHDK and CDR2 SYGVNS. This CDR3 has 14 amino acids. V shed 4 bases and J 5 bases; nucleotides not matched to a gene: 3. CDR3 amino acids: CASSVASGDNEQFF. Written as DNA, the CDR3 is TGTGCCAGCAGTGTGGCTAGCGGGGACAATGAGCAGTTCTTC.